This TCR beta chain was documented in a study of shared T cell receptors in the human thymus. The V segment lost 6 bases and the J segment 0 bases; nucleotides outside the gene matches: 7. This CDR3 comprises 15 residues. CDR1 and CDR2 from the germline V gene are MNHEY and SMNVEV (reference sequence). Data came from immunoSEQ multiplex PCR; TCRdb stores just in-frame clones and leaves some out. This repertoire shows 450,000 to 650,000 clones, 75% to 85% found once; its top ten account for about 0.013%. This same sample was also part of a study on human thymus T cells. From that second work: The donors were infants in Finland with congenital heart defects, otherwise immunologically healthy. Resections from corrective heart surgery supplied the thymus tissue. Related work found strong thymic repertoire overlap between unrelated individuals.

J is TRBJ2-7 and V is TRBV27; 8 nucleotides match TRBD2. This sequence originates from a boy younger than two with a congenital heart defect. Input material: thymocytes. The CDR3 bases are TGTGCCAGCAGCTCAACCGGGACTAGCTCCTACGAGCAGTACTTC. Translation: CASSSTGTSSYEQYF.